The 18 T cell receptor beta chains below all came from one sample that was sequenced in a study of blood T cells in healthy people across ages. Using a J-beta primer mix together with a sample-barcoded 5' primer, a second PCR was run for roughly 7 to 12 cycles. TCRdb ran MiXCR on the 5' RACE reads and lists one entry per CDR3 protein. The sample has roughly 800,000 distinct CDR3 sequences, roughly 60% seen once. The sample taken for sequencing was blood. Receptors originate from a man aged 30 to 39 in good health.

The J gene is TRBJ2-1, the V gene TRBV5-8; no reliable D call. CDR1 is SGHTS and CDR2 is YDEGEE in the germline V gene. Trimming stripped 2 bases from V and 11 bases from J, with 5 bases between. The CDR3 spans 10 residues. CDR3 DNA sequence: TGTGCCAGCAGCTTCAAGAAGCAGTTCTTC. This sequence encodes CASSFKKQFF.

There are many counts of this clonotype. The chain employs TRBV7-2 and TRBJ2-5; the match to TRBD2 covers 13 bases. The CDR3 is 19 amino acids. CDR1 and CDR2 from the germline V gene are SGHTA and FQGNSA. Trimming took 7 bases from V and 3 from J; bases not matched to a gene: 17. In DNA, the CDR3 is TGTGCCAGCACCGAGCGGGGGGGAACTAGCGGGAGGGTTGAAGAGACCCAGTACTTC. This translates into CASTERGGTSGRVEETQYF.

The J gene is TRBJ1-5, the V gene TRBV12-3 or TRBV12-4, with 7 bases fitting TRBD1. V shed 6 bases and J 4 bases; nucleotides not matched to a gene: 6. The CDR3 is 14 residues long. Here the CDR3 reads CASSYDRENQPQHF. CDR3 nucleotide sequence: TGTGCCAGCAGCTACGACAGGGAAAATCAGCCCCAGCATTTT.

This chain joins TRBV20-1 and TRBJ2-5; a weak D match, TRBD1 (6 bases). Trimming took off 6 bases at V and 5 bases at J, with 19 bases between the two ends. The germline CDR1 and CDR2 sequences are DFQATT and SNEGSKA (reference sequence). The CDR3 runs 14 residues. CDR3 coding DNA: TGCAGTGCAACTCTCCACCAGGGGCCGGAGACCCAGTACTTC. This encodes CSATLHQGPETQYF.

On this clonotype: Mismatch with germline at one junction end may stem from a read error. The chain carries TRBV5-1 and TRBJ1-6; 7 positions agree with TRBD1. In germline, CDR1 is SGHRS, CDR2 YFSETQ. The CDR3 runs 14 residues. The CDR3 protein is CASSDRDYTSPLHF. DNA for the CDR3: TGCGCCAGCTCCGACAGGGACTATACTTCACCCCTCCACTTT.

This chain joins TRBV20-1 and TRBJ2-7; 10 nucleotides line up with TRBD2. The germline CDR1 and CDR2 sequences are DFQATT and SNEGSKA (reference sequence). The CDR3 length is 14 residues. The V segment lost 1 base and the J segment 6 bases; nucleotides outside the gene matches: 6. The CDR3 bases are TGCAGTGCTAGAGGGACAGTAGCGGGAGGCGAGCAGTACTTC. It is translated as CSARGTVAGGEQYF.

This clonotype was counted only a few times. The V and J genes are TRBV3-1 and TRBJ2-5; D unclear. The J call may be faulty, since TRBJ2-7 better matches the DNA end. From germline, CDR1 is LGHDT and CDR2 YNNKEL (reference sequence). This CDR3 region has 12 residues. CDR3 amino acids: CASSPKSNEQYF. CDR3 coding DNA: TGTGCCAGCAGTCCCAAATCCAACGAGCAGTACTTC.

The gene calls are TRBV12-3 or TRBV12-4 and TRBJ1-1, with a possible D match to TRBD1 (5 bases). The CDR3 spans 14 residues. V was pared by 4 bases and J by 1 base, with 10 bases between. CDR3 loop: CASSWGGENTEAFF. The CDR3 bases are TGTGCCAGCAGTTGGGGCGGGGAGAACACTGAAGCTTTCTTT.

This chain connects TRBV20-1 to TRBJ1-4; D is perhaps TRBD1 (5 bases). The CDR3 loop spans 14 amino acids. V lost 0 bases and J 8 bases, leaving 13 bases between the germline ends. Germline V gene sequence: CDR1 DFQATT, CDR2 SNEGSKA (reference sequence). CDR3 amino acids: CSARDRQGGEKLFF. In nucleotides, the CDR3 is TGCAGTGCTAGAGATCGGCAGGGAGGAGAAAAACTGTTTTTT.

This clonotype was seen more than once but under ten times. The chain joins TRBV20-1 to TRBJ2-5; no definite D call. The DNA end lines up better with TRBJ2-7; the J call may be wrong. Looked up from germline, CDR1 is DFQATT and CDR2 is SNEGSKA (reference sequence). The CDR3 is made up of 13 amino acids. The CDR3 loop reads CSARTMRTLEQYF. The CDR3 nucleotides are TGCAGTGCGCGCACGATGAGGACCCTCGAGCAGTACTTC.

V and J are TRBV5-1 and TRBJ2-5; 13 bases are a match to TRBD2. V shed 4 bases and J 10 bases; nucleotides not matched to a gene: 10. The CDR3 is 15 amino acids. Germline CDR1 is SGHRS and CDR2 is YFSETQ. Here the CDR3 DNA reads TGCGCCAGCAGCCTATTCGGGACTAGCGGGGAGCTCCAGTACTTC. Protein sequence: CASSLFGTSGELQYF.

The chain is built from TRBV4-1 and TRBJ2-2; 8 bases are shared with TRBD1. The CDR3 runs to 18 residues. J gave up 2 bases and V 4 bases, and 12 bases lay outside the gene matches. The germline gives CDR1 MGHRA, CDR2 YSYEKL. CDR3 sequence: CASSRTPGGEYNTGELFF. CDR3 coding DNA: TGCGCCAGCAGCCGGACCCCAGGGGGCGAGTATAACACCGGGGAGCTGTTTTTT.

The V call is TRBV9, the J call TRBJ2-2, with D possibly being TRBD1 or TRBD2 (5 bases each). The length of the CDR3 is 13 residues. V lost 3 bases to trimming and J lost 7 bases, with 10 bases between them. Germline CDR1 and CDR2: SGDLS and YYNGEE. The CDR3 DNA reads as TGTGCCAGCAGCGCAGAGGGGTTCGGGGAGCTGTTTTTT. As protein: CASSAEGFGELFF.

CDR3 loop: CASQQGLGNEKLFF. As DNA, the CDR3 is TGTGCCAGCCAACAGGGCCTGGGGAATGAAAAACTGTTTTTT. The chain is built from TRBV12-3 or TRBV12-4 and TRBJ1-4, with D maybe TRBD1 (6 bases). This CDR3 has 14 residues. Trimming removed 8 bases at V and 5 bases at J, with 15 bases between.

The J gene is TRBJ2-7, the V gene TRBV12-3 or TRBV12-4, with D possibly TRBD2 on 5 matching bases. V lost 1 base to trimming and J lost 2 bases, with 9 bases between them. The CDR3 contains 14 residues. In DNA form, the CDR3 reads TGTGCCAGCAGTTTAGACGACGGGGCCTACGAGCAGTACTTC. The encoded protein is CASSLDDGAYEQYF.

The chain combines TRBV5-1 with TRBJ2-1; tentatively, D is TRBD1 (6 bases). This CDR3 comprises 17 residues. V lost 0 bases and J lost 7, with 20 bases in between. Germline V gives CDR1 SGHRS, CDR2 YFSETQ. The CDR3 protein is CASSLGALDTGSNEQFF. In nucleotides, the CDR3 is TGCGCCAGCAGCTTGGGGGCTTTGGACACAGGGTCGAATGAGCAGTTCTTC.

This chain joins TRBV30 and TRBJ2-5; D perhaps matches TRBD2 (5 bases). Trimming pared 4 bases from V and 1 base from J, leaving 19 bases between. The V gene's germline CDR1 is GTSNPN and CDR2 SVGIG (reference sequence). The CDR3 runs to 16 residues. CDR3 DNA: TGTGCCTGGACTCTTCCGCGGGCAACGACCCAAGAGACCCAGTACTTC. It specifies CAWTLPRATTQETQYF. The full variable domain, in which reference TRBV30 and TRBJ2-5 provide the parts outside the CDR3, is SQTIHQWPATLVQPVGSPLSLECTVEGTSNPNLYWYRQAAGRGLQLLFYSVGIGQISSEVPQNLSASRPQDRQFILSSKKLLLSDSGFYLCAWTLPRATTQETQYFGPGTRLLVL.

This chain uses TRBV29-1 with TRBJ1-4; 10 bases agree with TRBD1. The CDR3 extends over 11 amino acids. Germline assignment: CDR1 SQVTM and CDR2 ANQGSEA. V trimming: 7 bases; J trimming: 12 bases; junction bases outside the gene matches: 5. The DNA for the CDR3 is TGCAGCGGTTTGACAGGGGGCGAACTGTTTTTT. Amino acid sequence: CSGLTGGELFF.